This T cell receptor beta chain was captured in a study of OX40 agonist ivuxolimab in advanced cancers. Whole-study context: Mean age approximately 59 years, range roughly 23 to 79; around 80% male.

Sequenced by immunoSEQ multiplex PCR; TCRdb stores in-frame clones only, minus some. The table records 95,000 or so clones, approximately 85% of them present only once. Overall study results and limits: Dosing at 0.1 to 3.0 mg/kg was accompanied by clonal expansion of CD4+ and CD8+ blood T cells by week 6. It was also the case that some nonresponders had low normalized T-cell clonal expansion.

Germline V gene lookup returns CDR1 LGHNA and CDR2 YNFKEQ. CDR3 size: 15 residues. V lost 1 base, J lost 4 bases, and 3 bases stayed unmatched. This clone was detected once. Antigen: not known. The V call is TRBV4-2, the J call TRBJ2-1, with TRBD2 matching over 8 bases. The clonotype was recovered from an adult with an advanced solid tumor such as melanoma, head and neck, liver or kidney cancer. The sample here was CD4+ or CD8+ T cells sorted from blood, taken in a trial of the OX40 agonist ivuxolimab. In DNA, the CDR3 is TGTGCCAGCAGCCAAGGGCGGGGGGAGTACAATGAGCAGTTCTTC. Amino acids: CASSQGRGEYNEQFF.